The rows below give T cell receptor beta chains drawn from one sample of a study of T cells after posttransplantation cyclophosphamide. Sequencing was performed with immunoSEQ multiplex PCR; in TCRdb, only in-frame clones are kept and a portion is missing. The sample comprises about 6,800 clones, about 92% of which are singletons, and around 4.5% rests with the top ten. Sequencing used CD8+ T cells sorted from blood, obtained after allogeneic stem cell transplant with posttransplant cyclophosphamide. Source of these receptors: a male patient in his sixties who received an allogeneic stem cell transplant from a related donor and was CMV-positive. Some T cells may trace back to the graft donor. CDR3s include the opening cysteine and the closing phenylalanine or tryptophan. The order of the fields is D gene, J gene, clone size, V gene, CDR3 DNA, CDR3 protein. The D gene is left open where the match is weak. Size values are once, few and many counts, or a class for expanded clones, and some rows have none.

TRBD2 | TRBJ2-3 | NA | TRBV5-4 | TGTGCCAGCGGTACCGGGACTAGAGCAGATACGCAGTATTTT | CASGTGTRADTQYF
TRBD2 | TRBJ2-2 | NA | TRBV30 | TGTGCAGGACACAGGCTAGCGGGGGGGCGGGTTAGCGGGGAGCTGTTTTTT | CAGHRLAGGRVSGELFF
NA | TRBJ1-3 | NA | TRBV13 | TGTGCCAGCAGCTTAGGGGGCAGAGGAAACACCATATATTTT | CASSLGGRGNTIYF
TRBD1 | TRBJ2-5 | few | TRBV12-5 | TGTGCTAGTGGTTCGGGGACAGGGGGATTCCAAGAGACCCAGTACTTC | CASGSGTGGFQETQYF
TRBD1 | TRBJ1-1 | once | TRBV7-9 | TGTGCCAGCAGTCGACAGGGGATCCAAGGGAACACTGAAGCTTTCTTT | CASSRQGIQGNTEAFF
TRBD1 | TRBJ1-1 | NA | TRBV7-8 | TGTGCCAGCAGCTTACGAGCAACAGGGGGTCTTTTGGACACTGAAGCTTTCTTT | CASSLRATGGLLDTEAFF
TRBD1 | TRBJ2-1 | few | TRBV5-4 | TGTGCCAGCAGCACGGACAGGTCACCCTACAATGAGCAGTTCTTC | CASSTDRSPYNEQFF
TRBD2 | TRBJ2-7 | NA | TRBV4-3 | TGCGCCAGCAGCCAAGATGGGAGGGACGACGAGCAGTACTTC | CASSQDGRDDEQYF
NA | TRBJ1-2 | NA | TRBV4-2 | TGTGCCAGCAGCCCTCTGTCGGGAGATAACTATGGCTACACCTTC | CASSPLSGDNYGYTF
TRBD1 | TRBJ2-7 | NA | TRBV6-5 | TGTGCCAGCAGCTCCTCACAGGGGGCGGTCGACGAGCAGTACTTC | CASSSSQGAVDEQYF
TRBD1 | TRBJ1-2 | NA | TRBV6-6 | TGTGCCAGCATCCAGGGGACAGACTATGGCTACACCTTC | CASIQGTDYGYTF
TRBD2 | TRBJ2-4 | NA | TRBV2 | TGTGCCAGCAGTGAAGGGAGGGCGGGGGGCGCCAAAAACATTCAGTACTTC | CASSEGRAGGAKNIQYF
TRBD1 | TRBJ1-1 | NA | TRBV19 | TGTGCCAGTAGTGTAACGGGACAGGGGGGGACTGAAGCTTTCTTT | CASSVTGQGGTEAFF
TRBD1 | TRBJ1-5 | once | TRBV6-1 | TGTGCCAGCAGTGATAGCCGACAGGGGAATCAGCCCCAGCATTTT | CASSDSRQGNQPQHF
NA | TRBJ1-2 | NA | TRBV4-3 | TGCGCCAGCAGCGAGGCGGGGGCGCTTAGCTATGGCTACACCTTC | CASSEAGALSYGYTF
NA | TRBJ2-7 | once | TRBV27 | TGTGCCAGCAGTTTTTCTCAGGGATATTACGAGCAGTACTTC | CASSFSQGYYEQYF
NA | TRBJ2-2 | NA | TRBV5-1 | TGCGCCAGCAGCTTGGCCGGGACCGGGGAGCTGTTTTTT | CASSLAGTGELFF
TRBD1 | TRBJ1-2 | NA | TRBV15 | TGTGCCACCAGCGCCCAGAGGGGGCTGAACTATGGCTACACCTTC | CATSAQRGLNYGYTF
TRBD2 | TRBJ2-1 | NA | TRBV11-1 | TGTGCCAGGCTCGGAGAGCGGGGTGGCCCCGCCAACAATGAGCAGTTCTTC | CARLGERGGPANNEQFF
NA | TRBJ1-6 | NA | TRBV4-2 | TGTGCCAGCAGCCAAGATCTGGTTATCGGGGTTTCCCCCCTCCACTTT | CASSQDLVIGVSPLHF
TRBD1 | TRBJ2-7 | NA | TRBV5-6 | TGTGCCAGCAGCTACGACAGGGGGACCTACGAGCAGTACTTC | CASSYDRGTYEQYF
NA | TRBJ1-2 | NA | TRBV4-3 | TGCGCCAGCAGCCAACAGGGCCACGGCTACACCTTC | CASSQQGHGYTF
TRBD2 | TRBJ2-6 | NA | TRBV19 | TGTGCCAGTTTCGGACTAGCGGGGACAGGGGCCAACGTCCTGACTTTC | CASFGLAGTGANVLTF
TRBD1 | TRBJ1-2 | NA | TRBV29-1 | TGCAGCGTTGAAGAAAAGGGACAGAGCCATGGCTACACCTTC | CSVEEKGQSHGYTF
NA | TRBJ1-1 | NA | TRBV28 | TGTGCCAGCATGGATGTGGGAGACACTGAAGCTTTCTTT | CASMDVGDTEAFF
TRBD1 | TRBJ2-3 | NA | TRBV27 | TGTGCCAGCAGCTGGACAGGGATTAGCACAGATACGCAGTATTTT | CASSWTGISTDTQYF
TRBD2 | TRBJ2-7 | NA | TRBV11-2 | TGTGCCAGCAGCTTTCATAGCGGGGGGCACTACGAGCAGTACTTC | CASSFHSGGHYEQYF
NA | TRBJ1-3 | NA | TRBV6-1 | TGTGCCAGCAGTGAAGCCTCAGGTGGAAACACCATATATTTT | CASSEASGGNTIYF
TRBD1 | TRBJ1-2 | NA | TRBV7-9 | TGTGCCAGCAGCTCGGCCGGGACAGGGGGCGGCTACACCTTC | CASSSAGTGGGYTF
NA | TRBJ1-2 | NA | TRBV1 | TGCACCAGCAGCATTCACAGTCGGGGCTACACCTTC | CTSSIHSRGYTF
NA | TRBJ2-7 | NA | TRBV5-6 | TGTGCCAGCAGCTCGGGACTTACAACCTACGAGCAGTACTTC | CASSSGLTTYEQYF
NA | TRBJ1-1 | NA | TRBV5-1 | TGCGCCAGCAGCTCAAGGACAGTAGGGTCGGTCAACACTGAAGCTTTCTTT | CASSSRTVGSVNTEAFF
NA | TRBJ1-6 | NA | TRBV19 | TGTGCCAGTAAAAGGGAGATGAGTCTTGGCATTAATTCACCCCTCCACTTT | CASKREMSLGINSPLHF
TRBD2 | TRBJ2-3 | NA | TRBV27 | TGTGCCAGCAGTCCCAGACTAGCGGGGAGCACAGATACGCAGTATTTT | CASSPRLAGSTDTQYF
TRBD1 | TRBJ2-6 | NA | TRBV10-3 | TGTGCCTCTCAGAGGGGACAGGGGGCATCTGGGGCCAACGTCCTGACTTTC | CASQRGQGASGANVLTF
NA | TRBJ1-2 | NA | TRBV19 | TGTGCCAGTAGTATAGAGGAGGGAGTCTATGGCTACACCTTC | CASSIEEGVYGYTF
NA | TRBJ2-5 | NA | TRBV7-6 | TGTGCCAGCAGCTCCCGAGGGAGGACGGTCCAAGAGACCCAGTACTTC | CASSSRGRTVQETQYF
NA | TRBJ2-5 | NA | TRBV7-9 | TGTGCCAGCAGCTTTCCGTCGCAGGGTATAGGTCAGGGGAGAGAGACCCAGTACTTC | CASSFPSQGIGQGRETQYF
NA | TRBJ2-3 | NA | TRBV10-1 | TGCGCCAGCCGGGTCCCTACGCAGTATTTT | CASRVPTQYF
TRBD1 | TRBJ2-7 | NA | TRBV7-3 | TGTGCCAGCAGCTTAGGCCCGGGACAGGGACTCTACGAGCAGTACTTC | CASSLGPGQGLYEQYF
NA | TRBJ2-1 | once | TRBV28 | TGTGCCAGCAGTTTAGGGAGCTCCTACAATGAGCAGTTCTTC | CASSLGSSYNEQFF
TRBD2 | TRBJ2-1 | NA | TRBV9 | TGTGCCAGCAGCCCCGCGGGGGGTTCCTACAATGAGCAGTTCTTC | CASSPAGGSYNEQFF
NA | TRBJ2-3 | NA | TRBV6-5 | TGTGCCAGCAGCGGCCTTGGGGGGGCCCCAGATACGCAGTATTTT | CASSGLGGAPDTQYF
NA | TRBJ2-1 | NA | TRBV7-3 | TGTGCCAGCAGCGCAGGCCGCAACAATGAGCAGTTCTTC | CASSAGRNNEQFF
NA | TRBJ2-2 | once | TRBV9 | TGTGCCAGCAGCGCGTCGGGGGGCCCGGGCACCGGGGAGCTGTTTTTT | CASSASGGPGTGELFF
NA | TRBJ1-5 | NA | TRBV6-1 | TGTGCCAGCCAGGGGTTCAATCAGCCCCAGCATTTT | CASQGFNQPQHF
NA | TRBJ2-3 | NA | TRBV28 | TGTGCCAGCAGTTTCTCGTTGTCCGATACGCAGTATTTT | CASSFSLSDTQYF
TRBD2 | TRBJ2-7 | NA | TRBV4-3 | TGCGCCAGCAGCCAAGATCGGCTAGCGGGGATCGAGCAGTACTTC | CASSQDRLAGIEQYF